This T cell receptor beta chain derives from a study of blood T cell repertoires in COVID-19. The CDR3 consists of 13 residues. V was shortened by 2 bases and J by 8 bases, with 12 bases between the two germline ends. Per germline, CDR1 SGHAT and CDR2 FQNNGV. Generated by immunoSEQ multiplex PCR, the TCRdb table keeps only in-frame clones and is missing some. The profile shows some 110,000 clones, around 79% of them singletons. Sequenced sample: peripheral blood. The V gene is TRBV11-2, the J gene TRBJ1-2; a possible D gene is TRBD1 (6 bases). This receptor was obtained from a man in his fifties or sixties with acute or convalescent COVID-19. CDR3 sequence reads: CASSLPGAGGYTF. Here the CDR3 DNA reads TGTGCCAGCAGCTTACCAGGGGCAGGGGGCTACACCTTC. Looking up the rest from reference TRBV11-2 and TRBJ1-2 gives the full variable domain: EAGVAQSPRYKIIEKRQSVAFWCNPISGHATLYWYQQILGQGPKLLIQFQNNGVVDDSQLPKDRFSAERLKGVDSTLKIQPAKLEDSAVYLCASSLPGAGGYTFGSGTRLTVV.